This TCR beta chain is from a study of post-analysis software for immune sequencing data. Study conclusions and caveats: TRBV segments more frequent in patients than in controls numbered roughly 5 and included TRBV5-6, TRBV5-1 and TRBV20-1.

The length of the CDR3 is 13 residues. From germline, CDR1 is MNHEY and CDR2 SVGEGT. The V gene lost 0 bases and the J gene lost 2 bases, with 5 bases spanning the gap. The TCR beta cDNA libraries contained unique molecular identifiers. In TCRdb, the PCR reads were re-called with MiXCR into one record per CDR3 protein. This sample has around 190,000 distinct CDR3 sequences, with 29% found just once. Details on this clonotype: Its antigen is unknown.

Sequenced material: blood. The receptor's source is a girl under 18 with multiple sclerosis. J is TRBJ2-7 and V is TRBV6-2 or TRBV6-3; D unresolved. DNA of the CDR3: TGTGCCAGCAGTTACTCGAATCCCTACGAGCAGTACTTC. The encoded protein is CASSYSNPYEQYF.